This T cell receptor (beta chain) derives from a study of OX40 agonist ivuxolimab in advanced cancers. In the study overall: Ivuxolimab, an agonist antibody against OX40 (CD134), was given to patients. Every 2 weeks, ivuxolimab was infused into the patients intravenously at between 0.01 and 10 mg/kg. General study results and limits: The study found among the lowest clonal expansion in partial responders at 0.1-3.0 mg/kg. Dose levels from 0.1 to 3.0 mg/kg saw CD4+ and CD8+ blood T cells expand clonally by week 6.

Notes on this clone: Its antigen is currently unknown.

The CDR3 is 12 amino acids. The V gene lost 3 bases and the J gene lost 5 bases, with 4 bases spanning the gap. Germline V lookup: CDR1 MDHEN, CDR2 SYDVKM. Generated by immunoSEQ multiplex PCR, the TCRdb table keeps only in-frame clones and is missing some. The data contain more than 75,000 clones, around 80% of them singletons. Source: CD4+ or CD8+ T cells sorted from blood, taken in a trial of the OX40 agonist ivuxolimab. This sequence joins TRBV28 and TRBJ2-2, with no clear D. This clonotype was sampled from an adult with an advanced solid tumor such as melanoma, head and neck, liver or kidney cancer. The CDR3 reads CASSFGTGELFF. The CDR3 DNA reads as TGTGCCAGCAGTTTTGGGACCGGGGAGCTGTTTTTT.